Each of the 12 T cell receptor beta chains below was sequenced from the same sample in a study of neurological immune-mediated disorders. Time point in this sample: technical triplicate 3. Each CDR3 protein is one row after TCRdb ran MiXCR on the 5' RACE reads. The sample includes some 47,000 distinct CDR3 sequences, 20% to 25% of them seen just once. The sequenced sample was PBMCs. The receptors were sampled from a man between 60 and 70 years old with HTLV-1-associated myelopathy (HAM/TSP).

V gene TRBV12-3 or TRBV12-4 combines with J gene TRBJ2-1, with 9 positions matching TRBD1. The CDR3 has 15 residues. The junction had 6 bases not matched to a gene; V was cut back by 4 bases and J by 5 bases. Written as DNA, the CDR3 is TGTGCCAGCAGTTGGGGGACAGGGTTCAACAATGAGCAGTTCTTC. It specifies CASSWGTGFNNEQFF.

The chain carries TRBV10-3 and TRBJ2-1; a weak D match, TRBD1 (6 bases). The V end lost 11 bases, the J end lost 4 bases, and 18 bases lay between the germline ends. Germline CDR1 is ENHRY and CDR2 is SYGVKD. This CDR3 has 14 amino acids. The CDR3 region has the DNA TGTGCCGCCAACAGGGAACCGGGATACAATGAGCAGTTCTTC. Translated, it gives CAANREPGYNEQFF.

This clonotype was counted at least ten times. The gene calls are TRBV5-1 and TRBJ2-1; TRBD2 is a possible D gene (6 bases). The CDR3 runs to 15 residues. Germline CDR1 reads SGHRS; CDR2 reads YFSETQ. V was shortened by 0 bases and J by 0 bases, with 7 bases between the two germline ends. The CDR3 is CASSLVADSYNEQFF. CDR3 sequence (DNA): TGCGCCAGCAGCTTGGTAGCGGACTCCTACAATGAGCAGTTCTTC.

This clonotype came up many times. CDR3 coding DNA: TGTGCCAGCAGCCCAACGACAGGGCGCCGATTAGGGCCCCAGCATTTT. Its protein is CASSPTTGRRLGPQHF. V gene TRBV7-2 combines with J gene TRBJ1-5; 7 nucleotides agree with TRBD1. With 5 bases clipped from V and 9 bases from J, the junction kept 16 bases outside the gene matches. Germline V lookup: CDR1 SGHTA, CDR2 FQGNSA. CDR3 length: 16 amino acids.

This clonotype was seen only once. With a much larger clone just one base away, this may be a read error. The chain is built from TRBV27 and TRBJ2-1; D possibly corresponds to TRBD2 (6 bases). CDR3 size: 15 residues. Germline V gene lookup returns CDR1 MNHEY and CDR2 SMNVEV (reference sequence). Trimming shortened V by 4 bases and J by 8 bases, and 18 bases separated the two germline ends. CDR3 region: CASSSRLSGEYEQFF. CDR3 nucleotide sequence: TGTGCCAGCAGTTCGAGACTATCGGGAGAGTATGAGCAGTTCTTC.

About this clonotype: A single base separates this from a much larger clone, so it may be a read error. This rearrangement joins TRBV7-9 to TRBJ2-2, with D perhaps TRBD1 (6 bases). The CDR3 spans 15 residues. CDR1 is SEHNR and CDR2 is FQNEAQ in the germline V gene (reference sequence). The CDR3 coding sequence is TGTGTCAGCAGTCTGCAGGGGAGGAACACCGGGGAGCTGTTTTTT. Translation: CVSSLQGRNTGELFF.

This clonotype has at least ten counts. The V and J genes are TRBV5-1 and TRBJ2-2; a weak D match, TRBD1 (6 bases). CDR1 and CDR2 from the germline V gene are SGHRS and YFSETQ. CDR3 length: 14 amino acids. Trimming took off 6 bases at V and 2 bases at J, with 11 bases between the two ends. The CDR3 DNA reads as TGCGCCAGCAACCCACAGGGCAACACCGGGGAGCTGTTTTTT. Translated: CASNPQGNTGELFF.

This clonotype was counted many times. The rearrangement joins TRBV3-1 to TRBJ1-1; 8 bases match TRBD1. Germline V gives CDR1 LGHDT, CDR2 YNNKEL (reference sequence). CDR3 length equals 14 residues. J was trimmed by 6 bases and V by 4 bases; bases with no gene match: 7. CDR3 region: CASSRRQGNAEAFF. The CDR3 DNA sequence: TGTGCCAGCAGCCGCCGACAGGGGAATGCTGAAGCTTTCTTT.

This clonotype occurred a few times. This chain joins TRBV7-9 and TRBJ2-3; the match to TRBD2 covers 11 bases. The CDR3 has 16 residues. Trimming took 3 bases from V and 2 from J; bases not matched to a gene: 4. The germline gives CDR1 SEHNR, CDR2 FQNEAQ (reference sequence). As DNA, the CDR3 is TGTGCCAGCAGCTTGACTAGCGGGGCCACCACAGATACGCAGTATTTT. Protein product: CASSLTSGATTDTQYF.

V gene TRBV20-1 combines with J gene TRBJ1-2; D is ambiguous. Trimming took 0 bases from V and 11 from J, leaving 10 bases between them. CDR3 length: 11 amino acids. Germline V gives CDR1 DFQATT, CDR2 SNEGSKA (reference sequence). CDR3 DNA sequence: TGCAGTGCTAGAGATTTCCCTTTGTACACCTTC. It codes for CSARDFPLYTF.

This clonotype was picked up many times. The rearrangement uses TRBV7-8 and TRBJ1-5; 9 bases fit TRBD1. V dropped 4 bases and J dropped 3; count of bases not matched to a gene: 7. The CDR3 runs 16 residues. CDR1 is SGHVS, CDR2 FQNEAQ, per germline. The CDR3 reads CASSSGDRVTNQPQHF. CDR3 nucleotides: TGTGCCAGCAGCTCCGGGGACAGGGTAACCAATCAGCCCCAGCATTTT. Using reference TRBV7-8 and TRBJ1-5 for the parts outside the CDR3, the full variable domain is GAGVSQSPRYKVAKRGQDVALRCDPISGHVSLFWYQQALGQGPEFLTYFQNEAQLDKSGLPSDRFFAERPEGSVSTLKIQRTQQEDSAVYLCASSSGDRVTNQPQHFGDGTRLSIL.

Many counts were recorded for this clonotype. The V gene is TRBV7-8, the J gene TRBJ2-3; 10 bases line up with TRBD2. The germline V gene has CDR1 SGHVS and CDR2 FQNEAQ. Germline trimming cut 5 bases from V and 1 base from J; bases unmatched to any gene: 3. This CDR3 has 15 residues. The DNA of the CDR3 is TGTGCCAGCAGCGAGACTAGCGGGCGCACAGATACGCAGTATTTT. Encoded protein: CASSETSGRTDTQYF.